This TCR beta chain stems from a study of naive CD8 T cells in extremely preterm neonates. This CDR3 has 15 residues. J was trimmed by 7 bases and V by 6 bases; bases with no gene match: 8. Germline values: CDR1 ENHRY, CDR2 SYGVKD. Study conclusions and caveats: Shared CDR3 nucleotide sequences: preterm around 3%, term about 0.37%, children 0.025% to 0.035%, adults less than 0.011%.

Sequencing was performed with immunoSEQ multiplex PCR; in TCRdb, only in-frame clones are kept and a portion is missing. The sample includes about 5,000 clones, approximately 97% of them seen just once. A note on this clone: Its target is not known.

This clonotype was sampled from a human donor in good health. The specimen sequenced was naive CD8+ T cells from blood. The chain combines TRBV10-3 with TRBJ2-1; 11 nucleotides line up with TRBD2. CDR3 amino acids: CAISDIAGGLNEQFF. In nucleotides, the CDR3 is TGTGCCATCAGCGATATAGCGGGGGGGTTGAATGAGCAGTTCTTC.